This TCR beta chain stems from a study of T-cell reconstitution after alpha-beta-depleted transplantation in children. Regarding the study as a whole: Day-60 TCRbeta diversity that was high in some patients was derived from surviving recipient T cells and thymic progenitors. Counts and diversity of T cells one year after transplant came mostly from newly produced T cells. The origin of alpha-beta T cells about two months after transplant was reportedly several hundred expanded graft clones.

Preparation of the TCRbeta library used unique molecular identifiers. One entry per CDR3 protein, called by TCRdb with MiXCR from the PCR reads. The sample gives some 600,000 distinct CDR3 sequences, 13% of which show up once; around 2.2% is in the top ten. This clonotype was seen a few times. Its specificity is unknown. Germline CDR1 and CDR2: SGHAT and FQNNGV. CDR3 length: 15 amino acids. Trimming took 2 bases from V and 7 from J, leaving 15 bases between them. The specimen was PBMCs, mostly from graft donor cells, collected 360 days after TCRalphabeta/CD19-depleted stem cell transplant. The receptor was derived from a male patient younger than 18 who had a stem cell transplant for acute myeloid leukemia, so the T cells may come from the graft donor. This chain uses TRBV11-2 with TRBJ2-1, with unresolved D. Here the CDR3 DNA reads TGTGCCAGCAGCTTATCGCCTAGGGATGTGAATGAGCAGTTCTTC. Translating it yields CASSLSPRDVNEQFF.